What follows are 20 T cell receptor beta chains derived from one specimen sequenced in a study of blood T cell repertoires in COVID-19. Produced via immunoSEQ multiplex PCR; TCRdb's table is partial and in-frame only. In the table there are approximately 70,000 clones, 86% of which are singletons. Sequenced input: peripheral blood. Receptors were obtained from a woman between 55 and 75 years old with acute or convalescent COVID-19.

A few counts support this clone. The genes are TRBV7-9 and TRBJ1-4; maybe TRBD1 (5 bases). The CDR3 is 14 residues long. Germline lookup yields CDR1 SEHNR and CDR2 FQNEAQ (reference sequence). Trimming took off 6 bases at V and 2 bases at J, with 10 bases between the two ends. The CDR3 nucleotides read TGTGCCAGCAGGTTGCAGGGTACTAATGAAAAACTGTTTTTT. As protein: CASRLQGTNEKLFF.

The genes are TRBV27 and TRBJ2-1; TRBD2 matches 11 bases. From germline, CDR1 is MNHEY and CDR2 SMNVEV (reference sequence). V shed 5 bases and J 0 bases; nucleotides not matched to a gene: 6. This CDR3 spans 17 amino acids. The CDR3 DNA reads TGTGCCAGCAGTCCTAGACTAGCGGGGAGCTCCTACAATGAGCAGTTCTTC. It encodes CASSPRLAGSSYNEQFF.

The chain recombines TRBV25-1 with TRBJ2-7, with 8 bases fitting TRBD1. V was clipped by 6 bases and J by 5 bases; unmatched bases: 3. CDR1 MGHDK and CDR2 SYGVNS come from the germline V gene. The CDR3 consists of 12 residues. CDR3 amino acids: CASSEDRDEQYF. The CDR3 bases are TGTGCCAGCAGCGAGGACAGGGACGAGCAGTACTTC.

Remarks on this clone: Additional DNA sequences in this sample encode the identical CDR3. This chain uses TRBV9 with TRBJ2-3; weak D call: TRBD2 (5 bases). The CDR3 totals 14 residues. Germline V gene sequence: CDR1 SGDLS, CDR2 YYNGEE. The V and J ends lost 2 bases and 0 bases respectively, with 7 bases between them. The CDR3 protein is CASSVRTSTDTQYF. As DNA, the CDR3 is TGTGCCAGCAGCGTTCGGACTAGCACAGATACGCAGTATTTT.

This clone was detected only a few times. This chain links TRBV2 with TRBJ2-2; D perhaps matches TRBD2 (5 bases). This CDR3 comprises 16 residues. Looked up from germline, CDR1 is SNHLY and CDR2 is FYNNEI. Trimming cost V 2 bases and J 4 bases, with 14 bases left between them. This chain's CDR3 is CASSEWLGVSTGELFF. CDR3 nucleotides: TGTGCCAGCAGTGAATGGTTGGGAGTAAGCACCGGGGAGCTGTTTTTT.

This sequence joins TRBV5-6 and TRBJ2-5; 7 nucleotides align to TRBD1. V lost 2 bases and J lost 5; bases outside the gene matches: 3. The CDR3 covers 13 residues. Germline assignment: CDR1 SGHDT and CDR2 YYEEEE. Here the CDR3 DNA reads TGTGCCAGCAGCTTAGGGGGCGTCGAGACCCAGTACTTC. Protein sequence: CASSLGGVETQYF.

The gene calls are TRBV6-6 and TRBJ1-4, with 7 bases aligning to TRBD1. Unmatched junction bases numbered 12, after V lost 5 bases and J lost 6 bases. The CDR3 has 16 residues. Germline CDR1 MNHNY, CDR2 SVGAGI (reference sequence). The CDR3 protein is CASSPLYRGEDEKLFF. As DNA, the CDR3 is TGTGCCAGCAGTCCACTGTACAGGGGAGAAGATGAAAAACTGTTTTTT.

The CDR3: CASSQELSTDTQYF. CDR3 nucleotide sequence: TGCGCCAGCAGTCAGGAATTGTCCACAGATACGCAGTATTTT. The chain combines TRBV5-1 with TRBJ2-3; D is ambiguous. CDR3 size: 14 residues. Germline V gives CDR1 SGHRS, CDR2 YFSETQ. V was trimmed by 5 bases and J by 2 bases, leaving 12 bases between them.

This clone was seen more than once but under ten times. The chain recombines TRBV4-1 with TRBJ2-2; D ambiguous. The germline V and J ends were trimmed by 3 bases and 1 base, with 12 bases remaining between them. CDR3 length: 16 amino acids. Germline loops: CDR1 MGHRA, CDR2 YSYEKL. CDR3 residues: CASSHINHGNTGELFF. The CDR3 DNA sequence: TGCGCCAGCAGCCATATTAATCACGGGAACACCGGGGAGCTGTTTTTT.

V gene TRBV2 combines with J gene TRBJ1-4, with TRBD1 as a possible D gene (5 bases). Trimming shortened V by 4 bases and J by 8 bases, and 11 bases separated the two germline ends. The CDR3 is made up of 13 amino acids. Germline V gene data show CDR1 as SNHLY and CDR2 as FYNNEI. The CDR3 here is CASSAGRGEKLFF. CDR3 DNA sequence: TGTGCCAGCAGTGCAGGGCGGGGGGAAAAACTGTTTTTT. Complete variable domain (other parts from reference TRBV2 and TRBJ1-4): EPEVTQTPSHQVTQMGQEVILRCVPISNHLYFYWYRQILGQKVEFLVSFYNNEISEKSEIFDDQFSVERPDGSNFTLKIRSTKLEDSAMYFCASSAGRGEKLFFGSGTQLSVL.

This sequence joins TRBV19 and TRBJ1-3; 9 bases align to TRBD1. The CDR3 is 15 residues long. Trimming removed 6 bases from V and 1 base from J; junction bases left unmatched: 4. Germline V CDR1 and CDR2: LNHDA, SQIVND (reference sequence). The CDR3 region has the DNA TGTGCCAGTAGACAGGGACAGGGATCTGGAAACACCATATATTTT. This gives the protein CASRQGQGSGNTIYF. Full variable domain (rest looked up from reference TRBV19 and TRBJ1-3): DGGITQSPKYLFRKEGQNVTLSCEQNLNHDAMYWYRQDPGQGLRLIYYSQIVNDFQKGDIAEGYSVSREKKESFPLTVTSAQKNPTAFYLCASRQGQGSGNTIYFGEGSWLTVV.

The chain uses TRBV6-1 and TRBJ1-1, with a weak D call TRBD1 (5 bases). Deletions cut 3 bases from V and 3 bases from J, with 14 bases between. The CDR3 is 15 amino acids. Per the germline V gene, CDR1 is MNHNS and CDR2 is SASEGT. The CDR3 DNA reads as TGTGCCAGCAGTGAGTCCCTGTGGGGGGACACTGAAGCTTTCTTT. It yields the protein CASSESLWGDTEAFF.

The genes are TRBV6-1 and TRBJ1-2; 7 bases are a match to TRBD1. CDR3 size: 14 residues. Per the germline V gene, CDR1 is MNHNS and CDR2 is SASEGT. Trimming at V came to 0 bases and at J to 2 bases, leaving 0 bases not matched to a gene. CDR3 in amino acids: CASSEAGGNYGYTF. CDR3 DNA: TGTGCCAGCAGTGAAGCAGGGGGCAACTATGGCTACACCTTC.

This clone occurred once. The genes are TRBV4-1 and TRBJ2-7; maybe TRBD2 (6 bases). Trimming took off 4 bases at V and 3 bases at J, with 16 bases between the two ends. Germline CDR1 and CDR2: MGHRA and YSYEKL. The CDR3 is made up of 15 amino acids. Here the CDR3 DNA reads TGCGCCAGCAGCCCAAAAGGAGGGGAATTCTACGAGCAGTACTTC. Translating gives CASSPKGGEFYEQYF.

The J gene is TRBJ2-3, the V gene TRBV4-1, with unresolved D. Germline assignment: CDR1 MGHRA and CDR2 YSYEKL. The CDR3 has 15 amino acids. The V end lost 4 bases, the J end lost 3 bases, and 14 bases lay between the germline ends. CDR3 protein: CASSPLGSLTDTQYF. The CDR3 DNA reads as TGCGCCAGCAGCCCACTTGGTTCCTTGACAGATACGCAGTATTTT.

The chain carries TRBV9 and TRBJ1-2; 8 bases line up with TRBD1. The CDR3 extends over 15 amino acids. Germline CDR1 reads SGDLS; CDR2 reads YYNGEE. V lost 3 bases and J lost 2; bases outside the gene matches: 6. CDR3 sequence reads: CASSALDRGNYGYTF. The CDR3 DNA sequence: TGTGCCAGCAGCGCACTCGACAGGGGCAACTATGGCTACACCTTC.

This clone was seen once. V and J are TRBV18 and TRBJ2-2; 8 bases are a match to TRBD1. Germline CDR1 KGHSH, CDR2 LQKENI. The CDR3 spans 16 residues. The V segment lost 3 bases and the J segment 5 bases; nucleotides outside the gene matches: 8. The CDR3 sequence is CASSPRVTGETGELFF. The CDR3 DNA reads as TGTGCCAGCTCACCGCGGGTGACAGGGGAAACCGGGGAGCTGTTTTTT.

The chain's CDR3 is CASSLTGGGGTDTQYF. The DNA of the CDR3 is TGTGCCAGCAGTTTAACGGGGGGTGGCGGCACAGATACGCAGTATTTT. J is TRBJ2-3 and V is TRBV27; 7 nucleotides align to TRBD2. There are 16 residues in the CDR3. Germline V gene data show CDR1 as MNHEY and CDR2 as SMNVEV (reference sequence). V gave up 2 bases and J gave up 1 base; unmatched junction bases: 6.

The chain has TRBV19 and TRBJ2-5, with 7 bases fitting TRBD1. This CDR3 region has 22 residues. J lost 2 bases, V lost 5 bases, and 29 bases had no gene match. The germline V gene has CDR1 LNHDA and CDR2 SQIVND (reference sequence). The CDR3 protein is CASSARGGRQSVGEPRQETQYF. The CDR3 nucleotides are TGTGCCAGTAGTGCCCGAGGGGGCCGGCAGAGCGTAGGCGAGCCCCGTCAAGAGACCCAGTACTTC.

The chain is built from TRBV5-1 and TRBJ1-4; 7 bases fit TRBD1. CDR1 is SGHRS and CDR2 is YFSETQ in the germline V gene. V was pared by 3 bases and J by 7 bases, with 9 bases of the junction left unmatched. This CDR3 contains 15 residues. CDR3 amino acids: CASSSERTGGEKLFF. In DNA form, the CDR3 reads TGCGCCAGCAGCTCGGAGCGGACAGGAGGTGAAAAACTGTTTTTT. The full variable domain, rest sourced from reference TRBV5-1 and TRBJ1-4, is KAGVTQTPRYLIKTRGQQVTLSCSPISGHRSVSWYQQTPGQGLQFLFEYFSETQRNKGNFPGRFSGRQFSNSRSEMNVSTLELGDSALYLCASSSERTGGEKLFFGSGTQLSVL.